These 21 T cell receptor beta chains came from one sample sequenced in a study of shared clonotypes between healthy human individuals. The table came from immunoSEQ multiplex PCR; TCRdb's copy has only in-frame clones and leaves some out. The sample shows under 600,000 clones, more than 95% of them seen only once. Sequencing was performed on naive CD4+ T cells sorted from blood. This sample's subset: CD45RA+ positively selected. Receptors were obtained from a woman under 40 in good health.

V gene TRBV30 combines with J gene TRBJ2-7; 8 bases line up with TRBD1. This CDR3 spans 14 amino acids. Germline V gene lookup returns CDR1 GTSNPN and CDR2 SVGIG (reference sequence). Germline trimming cut 5 bases from V and 3 bases from J; bases unmatched to any gene: 9. CDR3: CAWDPGQDGYEQYF. For the CDR3, the DNA is TGTGCCTGGGACCCGGGACAGGACGGCTACGAGCAGTACTTC.

The chain carries TRBV27 and TRBJ2-2, with 8 bases fitting TRBD1. The trim removed 5 bases at V and 7 bases at J, leaving 3 bases unmatched. The CDR3 covers 13 residues. The germline gives CDR1 MNHEY, CDR2 SMNVEV (reference sequence). This chain's CDR3 is CASSGQGSGELFF. As DNA, the CDR3 is TGTGCCAGCAGTGGACAGGGTAGCGGGGAGCTGTTTTTT.

This clone was picked up one time. The J gene is TRBJ1-1, the V gene TRBV11-2, with TRBD1 matching 8 bases. Germline CDR1 is SGHAT and CDR2 is FQNNGV. V trimming: 6 bases; J trimming: 3 bases; junction bases outside the gene matches: 12. The CDR3 is 16 amino acids. CDR3 sequence reads: CASSRPGTGLYTEAFF. The CDR3 DNA sequence: TGTGCCAGCAGTCGCCCCGGGACAGGTTTATACACTGAAGCTTTCTTT.

This clone was detected once. The genes are TRBV7-9 and TRBJ1-5; D uncertain. This CDR3 is built from 13 residues. The ends were cut back, 5 bases at V and 4 bases at J, with 9 bases in the middle. The germline V gene encodes CDR1 SEHNR and CDR2 FQNEAQ (reference sequence). CDR3 region: CASSHGVNQPQHF. In DNA, the CDR3 is TGTGCCAGCAGCCATGGGGTAAATCAGCCCCAGCATTTT.

Points on this clone: In the same sample, other DNA sequences code for this CDR3. The gene calls are TRBV7-3 and TRBJ2-2, with a tentative D call TRBD1 (5 bases). Germline V gene lookup returns CDR1 SGHTA and CDR2 FQGTGA. V was shortened by 3 bases and J by 5 bases, with 7 bases between the two germline ends. There are 13 residues in the CDR3. In DNA, the CDR3 is TGTGCCAGCAGCTTGCAGGGTACCGGGGAGCTGTTTTTT. Protein product: CASSLQGTGELFF.

V usage is TRBV9 and J usage is TRBJ2-2, with 8 bases fitting TRBD1. The CDR3 consists of 15 residues. Germline CDR1 reads SGDLS; CDR2 reads YYNGEE. V shed 4 bases and J 6 bases; nucleotides not matched to a gene: 8. The CDR3 nucleotides read TGTGCCAGCAGCTCATCGGACAGGGCGGCCGGGGAGCTGTTTTTT. Protein product: CASSSSDRAAGELFF. Together with reference TRBV9 and TRBJ2-2, the CDR3 gives the full variable domain: DSGVTQTPKHLITATGQRVTLRCSPRSGDLSVYWYQQSLDQGLQFLIQYYNGEERAKGNILERFSAQQFPDLHSELNLSSLELGDSALYFCASSSSDRAAGELFFGEGSRLTVL.

The chain combines TRBV6-5 with TRBJ2-1; D is tentatively TRBD1 or TRBD2 (5 bases each). V was cut by 6 bases and J by 4 bases, with 10 bases left in between. The germline V gene encodes CDR1 MNHEY and CDR2 SVGAGI. The CDR3 loop spans 13 amino acids. This CDR3 reads CASRPGPYNEQFF. Written as DNA, the CDR3 is TGTGCCAGCAGACCGGGACCTTACAATGAGCAGTTCTTC.

J is TRBJ1-5 and V is TRBV6-6, with TRBD1 as a possible D gene (5 bases). V lost 6 bases and J 7 bases, leaving 13 bases between the germline ends. The CDR3 covers 13 residues. Germline assignment: CDR1 MNHNY and CDR2 SVGAGI (reference sequence). CDR3 amino acids: CASRDSLSQPQHF. The CDR3 region has the DNA TGTGCCAGCAGAGACAGTTTATCCCAGCCCCAGCATTTT.

The genes are TRBV6-1 and TRBJ1-2, with TRBD1 as a possible D gene (5 bases). CDR1 is MNHNS and CDR2 is SASEGT in the germline V gene. This CDR3 region has 14 residues. The ends were cut back, 8 bases at V and 3 bases at J, with 16 bases in the middle. The CDR3 reads CASSGGGSYYGYTF. The CDR3 nucleotides are TGTGCCAGCTCGGGTGGGGGGAGTTACTATGGCTACACCTTC.

This clone was seen just once. The V and J genes are TRBV5-1 and TRBJ2-2, with 13 nucleotides matching TRBD2. Germline CDR1 and CDR2: SGHRS and YFSETQ. CDR3 length: 15 amino acids. V lost 3 bases to trimming and J lost 6 bases; unmatched junction nucleotides: 2. This chain's CDR3 is CASSWTSGSPGELFF. CDR3 sequence (DNA): TGCGCCAGCAGCTGGACTAGCGGGAGTCCCGGGGAGCTGTTTTTT.

The rearrangement joins TRBV18 to TRBJ1-4, with no clear D. The CDR3 spans 14 residues. V lost 2 bases and J lost 0, with 4 bases in between. Germline V gives CDR1 KGHSH, CDR2 LQKENI. The CDR3 DNA reads as TGTGCCAGCTCACCATCTTCAACTAATGAAAAACTGTTTTTT. It encodes CASSPSSTNEKLFF.

J is TRBJ2-3 and V is TRBV19, with unresolved D. This CDR3 contains 14 residues. Between the trimmed V and J ends, which lost 5 bases and 8 bases, there was a span of 17 bases. Germline CDR1 reads LNHDA; CDR2 reads SQIVND (reference sequence). The CDR3 loop is CASSPPSLSVTQYF. CDR3 DNA sequence: TGTGCCAGTAGTCCCCCTTCTCTGTCGGTTACGCAGTATTTT. Full variable domain (outside the CDR3, taken from reference TRBV19 and TRBJ2-3): DGGITQSPKYLFRKEGQNVTLSCEQNLNHDAMYWYRQDPGQGLRLIYYSQIVNDFQKGDIAEGYSVSREKKESFPLTVTSAQKNPTAFYLCASSPPSLSVTQYFGPGTRLTVL.

This chain joins TRBV5-1 and TRBJ2-5; TRBD2 agrees at 13 bases. The CDR3 runs 17 residues. The germline CDR1 and CDR2 sequences are SGHRS and YFSETQ. With V trimmed by 3 bases and J by 5 bases, 10 bases remained unmatched. CDR3 region: CASSYGLAGVPLETQYF. In DNA form, the CDR3 reads TGCGCCAGCAGCTACGGACTAGCGGGAGTCCCTCTGGAGACCCAGTACTTC.

This clone appeared a single time. The chain recombines TRBV10-3 with TRBJ1-2, with D possibly TRBD1 on 5 matching bases. Trimming took off 4 bases at V and 6 bases at J, with 9 bases between the two ends. The CDR3 contains 12 residues. CDR1 is ENHRY and CDR2 is SYGVKD in the germline V gene. CDR3: CAISVRGDGYTF. CDR3 in DNA: TGTGCCATCAGTGTAAGAGGGGATGGCTACACCTTC.

This chain links TRBV10-2 with TRBJ1-5; no definite D call. Germline V gives CDR1 WSHSY, CDR2 SAAADI. The CDR3 extends over 13 amino acids. Trimming removed 6 bases from V and 4 bases from J, with 10 bases in between. The CDR3 DNA is TGCGCCAGCAGAAGTGACTTAAATCAGCCCCAGCATTTT. Translating it yields CASRSDLNQPQHF.

The chain has TRBV27 and TRBJ1-2; possibly TRBD1 for D (6 bases). The V end lost 5 bases, the J end lost 7 bases, and 23 bases lay between the germline ends. Germline CDR1 reads MNHEY; CDR2 reads SMNVEV (reference sequence). This CDR3 region has 16 residues. The chain's CDR3 is CASSKYREPKGGGYTF. The CDR3 region has the DNA TGTGCCAGCAGTAAATACAGGGAACCCAAGGGTGGTGGCTACACCTTC.

This clone showed up just once. Additional DNA sequences in this sample encode the identical CDR3. J is TRBJ1-5 and V is TRBV18; no clear D gene. The CDR3 is 13 residues long. Trimming left V 3 bases short and J 3 bases short, with 6 bases between. The germline V gene encodes CDR1 KGHSH and CDR2 LQKENI. The DNA for the CDR3 is TGTGCCAGCTCACCGGGTAACAATCAGCCCCAGCATTTT. It codes for CASSPGNNQPQHF. Drawing the rest from reference TRBV18 and TRBJ1-5, the complete variable domain is NAGVMQNPRHLVRRRGQEARLRCSPMKGHSHVYWYRQLPEEGLKFMVYLQKENIIDESGMPKERFSAEFPKEGPSILRIQQVVRGDSAAYFCASSPGNNQPQHFGDGTRLSIL.

The gene calls are TRBV7-3 and TRBJ2-3; D not certain. Trimming removed 5 bases at V and 1 base at J, with 13 bases between. This CDR3 is 15 amino acids long. CDR1 is SGHTA, CDR2 FQGTGA, per germline. CDR3 nucleotides: TGTGCCAGCAGCCTTAATCCAGAGGGCACAGATACGCAGTATTTT. The encoded protein is CASSLNPEGTDTQYF. Drawing the rest from reference TRBV7-3 and TRBJ2-3, the complete variable domain is GAGVSQTPSNKVTEKGKYVELRCDPISGHTALYWYRQSLGQGPEFLIYFQGTGAADDSGLPNDRFFAVRPEGSVSTLKIQRTERGDSAVYLCASSLNPEGTDTQYFGPGTRLTVL.

The chain is built from TRBV18 and TRBJ1-1, with unresolved D. The CDR3 consists of 13 residues. CDR1 KGHSH and CDR2 LQKENI come from the germline V gene. With 2 bases removed from V and 10 bases from J, the gap between germline ends came to 14 bases. CDR3 nucleotides: TGTGCCAGCTCACCAGTAGGAGCACCCGGAGCTTTCTTT. Protein: CASSPVGAPGAFF.

The rearrangement uses TRBV5-4 and TRBJ2-2, with D possibly called TRBD1 or TRBD2 (5 bases each). The V gene's germline CDR1 is SGHNT and CDR2 YYREEE (reference sequence). The V and J ends lost 1 base and 3 bases respectively, with 10 bases between them. The length of the CDR3 is 15 residues. The CDR3 region has the DNA TGTGCCAGCAGCTTGTCTAGCAGGGACACCGGGGAGCTGTTTTTT. Translating it yields CASSLSSRDTGELFF. Drawing the rest from reference TRBV5-4 and TRBJ2-2, the complete variable domain is ETGVTQSPTHLIKTRGQQVTLRCSSQSGHNTVSWYQQALGQGPQFIFQYYREEENGRGNFPPRFSGLQFPNYSSELNVNALELDDSALYLCASSLSSRDTGELFFGEGSRLTVL.

The gene calls are TRBV19 and TRBJ1-6, with D perhaps TRBD1 (6 bases). The germline V gene encodes CDR1 LNHDA and CDR2 SQIVND (reference sequence). This CDR3 region has 14 residues. V lost 5 bases and J lost 4, with 9 bases in between. CDR3 in amino acids: CASSSGQYNSPLHF. The CDR3 nucleotides read TGTGCCAGTAGTTCCGGACAGTATAATTCACCCCTCCACTTT.